This T cell receptor beta chain was documented in a study of T cells after yellow fever vaccination. Points from the study as a whole: There was a small share of clonotypes that showed up in both the CD4 and CD8 compartments. Among primary-vaccination clones, most reappeared after the booster, at just under 98% for CD4 and more than 85% for CD8.

Worth noting for this clonotype: Its antigen is currently unknown.

TCRdb reprocessed the 5' RACE reads with MiXCR, giving one entry per CDR3 protein. The table lists 150,000 or so distinct CDR3 sequences, around 9% of them singletons. The CDR3 loop spans 16 amino acids. From germline, CDR1 is SEHNR and CDR2 FQNEAQ (reference sequence). V lost 5 bases to trimming and J lost 3 bases; unmatched junction nucleotides: 10. This chain uses TRBV7-9 with TRBJ2-7; 10 bases agree with TRBD1. Sequencing was performed on CD8+ T cells sorted from PBMCs, taken 45 days after the yellow fever booster vaccination. This sequence was found in a man aged 18 to 29 who received the YFV17D yellow fever vaccine. The CDR3, as DNA: TGTGCCAGCAGCCCCCCCGGGACAGGGGTGTACTACGAGCAGTACTTC. This gives the protein CASSPPGTGVYYEQYF.